A selection of T cell receptor beta chains follows, all from one sample in a study of CD8+ T cells in alopecia areata. Measured with immunoSEQ multiplex PCR; TCRdb has only the in-frame clones, and not every one. The table has around 140,000 clones, 50% to 65% seen once. This specimen was CD8+ T cells sorted from blood, taken at week 4, from a patient treated with tofacitinib. These receptors were collected from a human donor with alopecia areata. The conserved cysteine and the conserved F or W are not part of the CDR3 here. D genes are given only for firm matches.

>-|TRBV2
ASGDNRDLEPQH
>-|TRBV5-6
ASIISPNTGELF
>TRBD2|TRBV9
ASSVAVAGDETQY
>-|TRBV7-9
ASSLGLPNTGELF
>-|TRBV9
ASSVAYDGGGSPLH
>-|TRBV29-1
SVERSRDYDYT
>TRBD2|TRBV29-1
SVEGSSGGNTGELF
>-|TRBV19
ASLDTGRRHGYT
>-|TRBV5-1
ASSLGREAF
>-|TRBV7-8
ASSLAQPRLNTEAF
>TRBD2|TRBV5-6
ASGGLAELTDTQY
>-|TRBV19
ASSMQTSYEQY
>-|TRBV19
ASSLRTDQETQY
>-|TRBV5-1
ASSLSPDDQPQH
>-|TRBV5-1
ASSLATDEQF
>-|TRBV13
ASSSTGTGDYEQY
>TRBD1|TRBV5-4
ASSLKGQYTGELF
>TRBD1|TRBV5-6
ASSLGDSYYEQY
>TRBD1|TRBV30
AWEIDRGPEETQY
>TRBD1|TRBV25-1
ASSHPGQDTGELF
>-|TRBV19
AQYTIGQPQH
>-|TRBV7-9
ASSSWSSGETQY
>TRBD2|TRBV5-6
ASNYGGALIGTGELF
>TRBD2|TRBV7-3
ASSLLAGDYEQY
>-|TRBV9
ASSVVAAGGGTSGNTIY
>-|TRBV23-1
ASSLPDRDTEAF
>-|TRBV30
AWSPVGTEAF
>-|TRBV23-1
ASTRGGYT
>TRBD1|TRBV13
ASSQGQGWTGELF
>-|TRBV5-1
ASSLPPGTRYTEAF
>TRBD1|TRBV4-3
ASSQNRRTGLNSPLH
>-|TRBV7-9
ASSWAGPQLNTEAF
>TRBD1|TRBV2
ASGRDRDYEQY
>-|TRBV29-1
SVEAGGRGTGELF
>TRBD2|TRBV30
AWCLAGEYEQY
>-|TRBV5-6
ASSLGGNNQPQH
>TRBD1|TRBV7-8
ASSAGTGPNYGYT
>-|TRBV7-9
ASSSGTDTQY
>-|TRBV30
AWSYTGELF
>-|TRBV7-8
ASSSGPRGSPLH
>-|TRBV7-9
ASKRAQETQY
>TRBD1|TRBV13
ASSRGQAEGYEQY
>-|TRBV7-9
ASSSRLWELF
>TRBD1|TRBV7-8
ASSLGWTGGNEQY
>TRBD1|TRBV5-1
ASSLTQGAYNSPLH
>TRBD1|TRBV6-5
ASSYSTGEIHNEQF
>-|TRBV6-6
ASSQTGQGIGETQY
>-|TRBV29-1
SVEEGAGGYT
>-|TRBV5-6
ASSLGGYGYT
>TRBD2|TRBV5-1
ASSLLLAGSSTDTQY
>TRBD1|TRBV27
ASSSPGTGSHNSPLH
>-|TRBV5-6
ASTLGGLNGYT
>TRBD1|TRBV27
ASRTGTASGETQY
>TRBD2|TRBV29-1
SVFGGLAGSASTDTQY
>TRBD1|TRBV13
ASSLWGQGTDTQY
>-|TRBV7-9
ASGHPDRQTYEQY